This is a list of T cell receptor beta chains from one sample in a study of blood T cell repertoires in COVID-19. Measured with immunoSEQ multiplex PCR; TCRdb has only the in-frame clones, and not every one. Counted here are about 130,000 clones, about 86% occurring once; the ten biggest clones make up about 16%. The sample taken for sequencing was peripheral blood. These receptors were collected from a woman in her forties or fifties with acute or convalescent COVID-19. The CDR3 runs from the conserved cysteine through the conserved F or W. The order of the fields is clone size, J gene, V gene, D gene, CDR3 protein, CDR3 DNA. D genes are given only for firm matches. Clone sizes are given selectively: once, few, many, or a class where the clone is expanded.

. | TRBJ1-1 | TRBV6-5 | TRBD1 | CASRVDRETEAFF | TGTGCCAGCAGAGTAGACAGGGAGACTGAAGCTTTCTTT
. | TRBJ1-6 | TRBV19 | . | CASSPVFTRYNSPLHF | TGTGCCAGTAGTCCTGTTTTTACGAGGTATAATTCACCCCTCCACTTT
. | TRBJ1-6 | TRBV9 | TRBD1 | CASSSLTGGYNSPLHF | TGTGCCAGCAGCAGTCTTACAGGGGGATATAATTCACCCCTCCACTTT
. | TRBJ2-1 | TRBV13 | . | CASRLAIGSYNEQFF | TGTGCCAGCAGGCTAGCAATAGGGTCCTACAATGAGCAGTTCTTC
once | TRBJ1-1 | TRBV2 | . | CASSGDSGTEAFF | TGTGCCAGCAGTGGGGACTCTGGGACTGAAGCTTTCTTT
. | TRBJ2-2 | TRBV19 | . | CASSIRRTPNTGELFF | TGTGCCAGTAGTATTCGTCGGACTCCGAACACCGGGGAGCTGTTTTTT
. | TRBJ2-5 | TRBV7-6 | . | CASSLPKETQYF | TGTGCCAGCAGCCTACCGAAGGAGACCCAGTACTTC
. | TRBJ2-3 | TRBV5-1 | TRBD2 | CASSLTSGVSTDTQYF | TGCGCCAGCAGCTTGACTAGCGGGGTTAGCACAGATACGCAGTATTTT
. | TRBJ2-2 | TRBV9 | TRBD1 | CASSPRTGNGELFF | TGTGCCAGCAGCCCCAGGACAGGGAACGGGGAGCTGTTTTTT
. | TRBJ2-7 | TRBV6-5 | . | CASSSSAQREQYF | TGTGCCAGCAGTTCTAGCGCTCAGCGGGAGCAGTACTTC
. | TRBJ1-3 | TRBV9 | . | CASSVGALSGNTIYF | TGTGCCAGCAGCGTAGGCGCCCTCTCTGGAAACACCATATATTTT
. | TRBJ1-6 | TRBV25-1 | . | CASSDVGQDSPLHF | TGTGCCAGCAGTGATGTGGGGCAGGATTCACCCCTCCACTTT
. | TRBJ2-1 | TRBV12-5 | TRBD2 | CASGRLAGDNEQFF | TGTGCTAGTGGCAGACTAGCGGGTGACAATGAGCAGTTCTTC
. | TRBJ1-1 | TRBV19 | . | CASREGKNTEAFF | TGTGCCAGTAGGGAGGGAAAGAACACTGAAGCTTTCTTT
. | TRBJ2-7 | TRBV7-8 | . | CASSLAGTLAHEQYF | TGTGCCAGCAGCTTAGCGGGGACTTTAGCCCACGAGCAGTACTTC
. | TRBJ2-2 | TRBV12-5 | . | CASGSGSNTGELFF | TGTGCTAGTGGGTCGGGGTCGAACACCGGGGAGCTGTTTTTT
. | TRBJ1-4 | TRBV18 | TRBD1 | CASSPPGTGLNEKLFF | TGTGCCAGCTCACCACCAGGGACAGGGCTTAATGAAAAACTGTTTTTT
. | TRBJ2-3 | TRBV7-9 | . | CASSLFESDTQYF | TGTGCCAGCAGCTTATTTGAGTCAGATACGCAGTATTTT
. | TRBJ1-5 | TRBV12-3/TRBV12-4 | TRBD1 | CASSQDRLGPQHF | TGTGCCAGCAGCCAGGACAGGCTGGGGCCCCAGCATTTT
few | TRBJ1-1 | TRBV12-3/TRBV12-4 | . | CASTDGRAEAFF | TGTGCCAGCACGGACGGGAGAGCTGAAGCTTTCTTT
once | TRBJ1-2 | TRBV29-1 | TRBD1 | CSVTTRDRGYGYTF | TGCAGCGTTACAACCCGGGACAGGGGCTATGGCTACACCTTC
. | TRBJ2-7 | TRBV6-2/TRBV6-3 | TRBD1 | CASSSAQITDRFSYEQYF | TGTGCCAGCAGTTCCGCCCAGATCACGGACAGGTTTTCCTACGAGCAGTACTTC
. | TRBJ1-2 | TRBV5-1 | . | CASSLGPTGAEVYTF | TGCGCCAGCAGCCTCGGACCGACCGGAGCGGAGGTGTACACCTTC
. | TRBJ2-1 | TRBV19 | TRBD1 | CASSMGRGTEQFF | TGTGCCAGTAGTATGGGCAGGGGGACTGAGCAGTTCTTC
. | TRBJ1-2 | TRBV18 | . | CASSPAGNYGYTF | TGTGCCAGCTCACCAGCGGGGAACTATGGCTACACCTTC
. | TRBJ1-1 | TRBV18 | . | CASSRDLNTEAFF | TGTGCCAGCTCAAGGGACTTGAACACTGAAGCTTTCTTT
. | TRBJ1-1 | TRBV6-6 | . | CASSLVGGDTEAFF | TGTGCCAGCAGCCTCGTAGGGGGGGACACTGAAGCTTTCTTT
. | TRBJ1-2 | TRBV30 | TRBD1 | CAGASGTGNYGYTF | TGTGCCGGAGCCTCCGGGACAGGGAACTATGGCTACACCTTC
. | TRBJ1-4 | TRBV11-2 | TRBD1 | CASSLGDRDYEKLFF | TGTGCCAGCAGCTTAGGGGACAGGGATTATGAAAAACTGTTTTTT
. | TRBJ2-3 | TRBV9 | TRBD2 | CASSPDWGEGADTQYF | TGTGCCAGCAGCCCCGACTGGGGGGAGGGTGCAGATACGCAGTATTTT
. | TRBJ1-1 | TRBV6-1 | . | CASSVTGFVAFF | TGTGCCAGCAGTGTAACAGGGTTCGTAGCTTTCTTT
. | TRBJ1-5 | TRBV18 | . | CASSPSGDQPQHF | TGTGCCAGCTCACCAAGCGGTGATCAGCCCCAGCATTTT
. | TRBJ2-7 | TRBV29-1 | TRBD2 | CSVAGGRAYEQYF | TGCAGCGTTGCGGGGGGGAGAGCCTACGAGCAGTACTTC
. | TRBJ1-2 | TRBV20-1 | . | CSASPGNGYTF | TGCAGTGCTAGTCCGGGGAATGGCTACACCTTC
. | TRBJ2-2 | TRBV6-4 | TRBD2 | CASSDSAGTSTGELFF | TGTGCCAGCAGTGACTCCGCCGGGACTAGCACCGGGGAGCTGTTTTTT
. | TRBJ1-5 | TRBV6-5 | . | CASSYGGSNQPQHF | TGTGCCAGCAGTTACGGGGGGAGCAATCAGCCCCAGCATTTT
. | TRBJ1-2 | TRBV2 | . | CASSESGALGPTYGYTF | TGTGCCAGCAGTGAGTCAGGGGCCTTGGGCCCGACCTATGGCTACACCTTC
. | TRBJ2-3 | TRBV5-6 | . | CAFGQIGVDTQYF | TGTGCGTTCGGACAGATTGGAGTAGATACGCAGTATTTT
. | TRBJ2-3 | TRBV7-9 | TRBD1 | CASSSGTGGRSDTQYF | TGTGCCAGCAGCTCCGGGACAGGGGGCCGTAGTGATACGCAGTATTTT
once | TRBJ2-2 | TRBV11-2 | TRBD2 | CASSSGTSRTGELFF | TGTGCCAGCAGCTCGGGGACTAGCCGCACCGGGGAGCTGTTTTTT
. | TRBJ1-4 | TRBV4-1 | TRBD1 | CASSQGRGQGDEKLFF | TGCGCCAGCAGCCAAGGGCGGGGACAGGGGGATGAAAAACTGTTTTTT
. | TRBJ2-7 | TRBV11-2 | . | CASSLVSRDYEQYF | TGTGCCAGCAGCTTAGTCTCCAGGGATTACGAGCAGTACTTC
. | TRBJ2-7 | TRBV20-1 | TRBD2 | CSASVAGIYEQYF | TGCAGTGCTAGTGTAGCGGGGATTTACGAGCAGTACTTC
. | TRBJ2-7 | TRBV5-5 | . | CASSLFPGASYEQYF | TGTGCCAGCAGCTTGTTCCCAGGGGCCTCCTACGAGCAGTACTTC
. | TRBJ2-7 | TRBV18 | TRBD2 | CASSPRRGDYEQYF | TGTGCCAGCTCACCACGACGGGGGGACTACGAGCAGTACTTC
few | TRBJ2-7 | TRBV6-5 | TRBD1 | CASSYSRQGHSYEQYF | TGTGCCAGCAGTTACTCGCGACAGGGGCACTCCTACGAGCAGTACTTC
. | TRBJ2-3 | TRBV18 | . | CASSSGRTDTQYF | TGTGCCAGCTCTAGCGGACGCACAGATACGCAGTATTTT
. | TRBJ1-2 | TRBV5-1 | TRBD1 | CASTDQGALYTF | TGCGCCAGCACCGATCAGGGGGCTCTCTACACCTTC
once | TRBJ1-5 | TRBV7-2 | . | CASSPGAGFHQPQHF | TGTGCCAGCAGCCCCGGGGCGGGGTTTCATCAGCCCCAGCATTTT
few | TRBJ1-2 | TRBV11-2 | . | CASSLDITGNGYTF | TGTGCCAGCAGCTTAGATATAACGGGGAACGGCTACACCTTC
. | TRBJ2-3 | TRBV5-1 | TRBD2 | CASAARGISTDTQYF | TGCGCCAGCGCGGCGCGGGGGATTAGCACAGATACGCAGTATTTT
. | TRBJ1-1 | TRBV9 | . | CASSDGQQNTEAFF | TGTGCCAGCAGCGACGGACAGCAGAACACTGAAGCTTTCTTT
. | TRBJ1-5 | TRBV5-1 | . | CASSLGQGFEPQHF | TGCGCCAGCAGCTTGGGGCAGGGGTTCGAGCCCCAGCATTTT
. | TRBJ2-1 | TRBV5-1 | TRBD2 | CASSLALAGVQNEQFF | TGCGCCAGCAGCTTGGCCTTAGCGGGGGTCCAGAATGAGCAGTTCTTC
. | TRBJ1-6 | TRBV2 | . | CASMPGRAANSPLHF | TGTGCCAGCATGCCGGGCCGAGCGGCTAATTCACCCCTCCACTTT
. | TRBJ1-6 | TRBV18 | TRBD1 | CASSGSRQGNSPLHF | TGTGCCAGCTCAGGGTCCCGACAGGGGAATTCACCCCTCCACTTT
. | TRBJ1-2 | TRBV2 | . | CASSERGRVYYGYTF | TGTGCCAGCAGTGAAAGAGGCAGGGTTTACTATGGCTACACCTTC
. | TRBJ1-2 | TRBV6-5 | TRBD1 | CASKRQGEGEGYTF | TGTGCCAGCAAACGACAGGGTGAAGGAGAAGGCTACACCTTC
. | TRBJ1-2 | TRBV11-2 | . | CASSLASQGVYGYTF | TGTGCCAGCAGCTTAGCGTCGCAGGGTGTCTATGGCTACACCTTC
. | TRBJ2-1 | TRBV9 | TRBD1 | CASSVGATGGNEQFF | TGTGCCAGCAGCGTTGGAGCGACAGGGGGCAATGAGCAGTTCTTC